This TCR beta chain appears in the sequencing data of a study of blood T cell repertoires in COVID-19 (dated by TCRdb to about 2020). For context, the study as a whole: Samples covering the acute and convalescent phases of COVID-19 were provided by collaborators in the United States, Italy and Spain. The sample metadata nearly always contained a de-identified subject ID, COVID-19 status, age in years and sex. Deeply sampled blood TCRbeta repertoires from subjects exposed to, actively infected with, or recovered from COVID-19 were included in the dataset. Where available, HLA class I and class II types were taken from metadata supplied by the sample provider and were not determined by assay-based typing. A freely available public database, intended as a resource for researchers studying the immune response to SARS-CoV-2, is where the repertoires were released. The material from the prospective study consisted of cDNA or gDNA derived from T cells, B-cell-depleted T cells, or PBMCs. The samples were drawn from the first 160 participants of the ongoing ImmuneRACE study and from 1,254 subjects provided by 6 global collaborators. The paper as a whole reports these results and caveats: The amount of clinical and demographic metadata varied by source and participant and was provided uncurated.

Concerning this clone: What this receptor recognizes is not known. No base-level quality is on record; no much larger clone is a single base apart.

From the cysteine up to the phenylalanine, the CDR3 has a length of 14 residues. The sequence is cut down to CDR3 DNA, 42 bases in frame from base 1. V was cut back by 4 bases and J by 2 bases, leaving a gap of 12 bases between them. The germline V gene encodes CDR1 SGHDT and CDR2 YYEEEE. The immunoSEQ Assay, a bias-controlled multiplex PCR, was used to amplify TCRbeta CDR3 regions from genomic DNA. Regarding the original processing steps: Within the assay, amplification of reference gene primers was used to estimate how many nucleated cells each sample contained. To quantify the absolute abundance of each unique TCRbeta CDR3 rearrangement, sequence reads were collapsed and filtered. For each sample, productive Simpson clonality was calculated as the square root of Simpson's diversity index over productive rearrangements. As stored in TCRdb, this immuneACCESS dataset retains in-frame rearrangements with V and J assigned. A fraction of the clones does not appear; measured against another copy, unresolved V genes explain less than half of the discrepancy, and the remainder lacks a known reason. The DNA was the basis for D and trimming; V, J and clone size are from that table. This sample gives approximately 150,000 clones in total; roughly 84% of them show up just once. The top ten constitute around 18% of the sample.

Enrolling through a virtual design, the prospective study's participants ranged in age from roughly 18 to 95 years and lived across roughly 23 United States geographic areas. Cohort assignment in the prospective study relied on participant-reported clinical history from a screening survey and a study questionnaire. For ImmuneRACE Cohort 3, a participant was defined as recovered based on two consecutive negative NP/OP PCR tests, clearance by a healthcare professional, or resolution of symptoms. In the prospective study, mobile phlebotomists collected whole blood, serum and a nasopharyngeal or oropharyngeal swab from each participant. Over a roughly two-month period, participants in the prospective study had the option of providing additional blood draws and questionnaires. Blood samples from the prospective study were shipped frozen or at room temperature prior to DNA extraction.

The chain couples TRBV5-6 to TRBJ1-1; a tentative D match to TRBD1 spans 6 bases. This clonotype was sampled from a man aged 60-69 years who had recovered from COVID-19. Sequencing used PBMCs or T cells enriched from blood (not recorded which). Read as DNA, the sequence is TGTGCCAGCAGCCCAAGGGGGGGTAACACTGAAGCTTTCTTT. Translated, this gives CASSPRGGNTEAFF.